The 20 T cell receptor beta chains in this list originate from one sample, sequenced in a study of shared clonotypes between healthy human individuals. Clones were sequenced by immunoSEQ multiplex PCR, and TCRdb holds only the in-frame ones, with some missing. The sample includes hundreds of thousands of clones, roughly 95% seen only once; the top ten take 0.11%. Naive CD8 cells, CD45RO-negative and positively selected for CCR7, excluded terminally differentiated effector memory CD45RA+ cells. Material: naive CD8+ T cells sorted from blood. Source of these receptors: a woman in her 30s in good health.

The CDR3 nucleotides read TGTGCCAGCAGTTTCACTGTAGCACCGGGCGAGCAGTACTTC. Its protein is CASSFTVAPGEQYF. The chain is built from TRBV28 and TRBJ2-7; D remains unclear. V lost 3 bases and J lost 6, with 15 bases in between. Germline V gives CDR1 MDHEN, CDR2 SYDVKM. CDR3 length equals 14 residues.

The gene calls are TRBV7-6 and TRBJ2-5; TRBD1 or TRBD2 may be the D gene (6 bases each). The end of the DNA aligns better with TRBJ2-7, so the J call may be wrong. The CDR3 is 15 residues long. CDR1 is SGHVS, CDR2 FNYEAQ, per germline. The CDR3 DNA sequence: TGTGCCAGCAGCGATAGGAGGGGCAGGGGCTACGAGCAGTACTTC. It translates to CASSDRRGRGYEQYF.

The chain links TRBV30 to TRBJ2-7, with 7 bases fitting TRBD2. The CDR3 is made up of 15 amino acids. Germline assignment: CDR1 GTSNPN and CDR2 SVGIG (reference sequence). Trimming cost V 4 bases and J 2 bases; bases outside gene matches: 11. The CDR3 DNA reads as TGTGCCTGGACTCCGGGGAGCGGGATTACCTACGAGCAGTACTTC. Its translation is CAWTPGSGITYEQYF.

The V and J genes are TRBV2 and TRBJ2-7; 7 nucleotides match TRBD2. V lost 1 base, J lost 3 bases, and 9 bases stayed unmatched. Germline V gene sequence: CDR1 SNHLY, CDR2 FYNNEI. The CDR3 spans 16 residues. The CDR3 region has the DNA TGTGCCAGCAGTGAAGGGGGCGGGAGAAACCTCTACGAGCAGTACTTC. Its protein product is CASSEGGGRNLYEQYF.

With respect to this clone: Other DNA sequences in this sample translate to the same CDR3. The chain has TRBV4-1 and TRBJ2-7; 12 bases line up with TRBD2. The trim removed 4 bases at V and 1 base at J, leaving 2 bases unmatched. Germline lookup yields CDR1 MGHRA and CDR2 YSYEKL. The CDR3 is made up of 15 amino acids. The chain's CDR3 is CASSPGLAGSYEQYF. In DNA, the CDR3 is TGCGCCAGCAGCCCCGGACTAGCGGGGTCCTACGAGCAGTACTTC.

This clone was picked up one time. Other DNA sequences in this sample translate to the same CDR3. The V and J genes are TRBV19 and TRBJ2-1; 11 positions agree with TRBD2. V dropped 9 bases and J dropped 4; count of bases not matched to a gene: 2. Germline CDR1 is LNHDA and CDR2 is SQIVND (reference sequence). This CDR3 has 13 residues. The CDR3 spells CASGTSGYNEQFF. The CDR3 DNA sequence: TGTGCCAGCGGGACTAGCGGATACAATGAGCAGTTCTTC. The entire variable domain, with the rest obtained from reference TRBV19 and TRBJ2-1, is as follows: DGGITQSPKYLFRKEGQNVTLSCEQNLNHDAMYWYRQDPGQGLRLIYYSQIVNDFQKGDIAEGYSVSREKKESFPLTVTSAQKNPTAFYLCASGTSGYNEQFFGPGTRLTVL.

The CDR3 reads CASSFEGATEAFF. In nucleotides, the CDR3 is TGTGCCAGCAGTTTTGAGGGGGCCACTGAAGCTTTCTTT. J is TRBJ1-1 and V is TRBV28; 7 bases align to TRBD1. J gave up 4 bases and V 3 bases, and 2 bases lay outside the gene matches. The CDR3 runs to 13 residues. Germline CDR1 is MDHEN and CDR2 is SYDVKM.

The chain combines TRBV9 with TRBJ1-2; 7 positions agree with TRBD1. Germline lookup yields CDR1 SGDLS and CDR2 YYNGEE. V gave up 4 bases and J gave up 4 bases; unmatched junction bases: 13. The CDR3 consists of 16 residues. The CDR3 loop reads CASSPQPRTGAYGYTF. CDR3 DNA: TGTGCCAGCAGCCCCCAACCAAGGACAGGCGCCTATGGCTACACCTTC.

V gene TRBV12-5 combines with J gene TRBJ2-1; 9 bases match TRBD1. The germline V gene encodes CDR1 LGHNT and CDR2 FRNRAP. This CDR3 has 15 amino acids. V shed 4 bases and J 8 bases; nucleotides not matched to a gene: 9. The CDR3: CASGSPDRGFDEQFF. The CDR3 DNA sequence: TGTGCTAGTGGTTCCCCGGACAGGGGTTTCGATGAGCAGTTCTTC. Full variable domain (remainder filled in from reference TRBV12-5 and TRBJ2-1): DARVTQTPRHKVTEMGQEVTMRCQPILGHNTVFWYRQTMMQGLELLAYFRNRAPLDDSGMPKDRFSAEMPDATLATLKIQPSEPRDSAVYFCASGSPDRGFDEQFFGPGTRLTVL.

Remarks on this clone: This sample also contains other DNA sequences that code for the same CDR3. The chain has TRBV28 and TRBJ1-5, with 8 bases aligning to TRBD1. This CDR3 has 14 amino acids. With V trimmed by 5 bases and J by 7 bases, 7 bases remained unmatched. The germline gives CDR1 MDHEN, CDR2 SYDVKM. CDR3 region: CASSPGQGRQPQHF. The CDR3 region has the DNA TGTGCCAGCAGTCCCGGACAGGGTCGACAGCCCCAGCATTTT.

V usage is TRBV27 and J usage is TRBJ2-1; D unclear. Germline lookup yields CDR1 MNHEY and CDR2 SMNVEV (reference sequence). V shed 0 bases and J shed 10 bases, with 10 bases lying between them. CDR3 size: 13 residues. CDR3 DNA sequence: TGTGCCAGCAGTTTATCGTCAGCATACGAGCAGTTCTTC. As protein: CASSLSSAYEQFF.

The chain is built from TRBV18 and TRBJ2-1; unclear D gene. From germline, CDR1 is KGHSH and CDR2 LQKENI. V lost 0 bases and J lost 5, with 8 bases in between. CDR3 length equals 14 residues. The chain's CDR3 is CASSPPVRNNEQFF. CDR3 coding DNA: TGTGCCAGCTCACCACCGGTAAGGAACAATGAGCAGTTCTTC.

Here the CDR3 reads CASSPWTSGSYNEQFF. The DNA of the CDR3 is TGTGCCAGCAGCCCTTGGACTAGCGGGAGCTACAATGAGCAGTTCTTC. The V gene is TRBV9, the J gene TRBJ2-1; 13 bases map to TRBD2. From germline, CDR1 is SGDLS and CDR2 YYNGEE. The CDR3 totals 16 residues. J was trimmed by 3 bases and V by 4 bases; bases with no gene match: 4.

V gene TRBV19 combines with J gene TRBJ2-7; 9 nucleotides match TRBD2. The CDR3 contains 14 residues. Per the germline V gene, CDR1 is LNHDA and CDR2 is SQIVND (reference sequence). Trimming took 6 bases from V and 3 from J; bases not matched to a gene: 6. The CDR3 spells CASSLGLAFYEQYF. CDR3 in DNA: TGTGCCAGTAGCCTCGGACTAGCGTTCTACGAGCAGTACTTC.

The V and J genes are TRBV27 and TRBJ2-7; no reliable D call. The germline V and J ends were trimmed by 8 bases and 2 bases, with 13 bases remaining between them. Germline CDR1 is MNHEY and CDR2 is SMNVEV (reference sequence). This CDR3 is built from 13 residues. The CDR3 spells CASSVGSTYEQYF. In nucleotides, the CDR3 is TGTGCCAGCTCAGTCGGCAGCACCTACGAGCAGTACTTC.

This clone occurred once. CDR3: CASSSDRGPFGGLYEQYF. The CDR3 DNA reads TGTGCCAGCAGTTCGGACAGGGGCCCCTTCGGAGGGTTATACGAGCAGTACTTC. The rearrangement links TRBV11-2 to TRBJ2-7; TRBD1 matches 9 bases. J lost 4 bases, V lost 6 bases, and 19 bases had no gene match. Germline-derived CDR1 and CDR2 are SGHAT and FQNNGV. CDR3 length: 18 residues.

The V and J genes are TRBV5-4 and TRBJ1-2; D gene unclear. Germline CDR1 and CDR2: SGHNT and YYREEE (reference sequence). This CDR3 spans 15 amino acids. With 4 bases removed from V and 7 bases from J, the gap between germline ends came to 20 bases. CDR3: CASSLPDGVVRGYTF. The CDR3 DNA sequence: TGTGCCAGCAGCCTTCCGGACGGAGTTGTTCGTGGCTACACCTTC.

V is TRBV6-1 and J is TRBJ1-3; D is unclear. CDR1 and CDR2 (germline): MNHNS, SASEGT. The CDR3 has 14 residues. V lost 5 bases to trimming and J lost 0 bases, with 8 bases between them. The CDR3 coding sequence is TGTGCCAGCAGTACCTGGGGCTCTGGAAACACCATATATTTT. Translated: CASSTWGSGNTIYF.

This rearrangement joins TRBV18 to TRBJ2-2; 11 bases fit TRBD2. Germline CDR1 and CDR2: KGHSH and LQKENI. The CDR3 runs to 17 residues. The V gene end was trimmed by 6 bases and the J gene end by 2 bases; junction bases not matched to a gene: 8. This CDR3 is CASSLGTSGVNTGELFF. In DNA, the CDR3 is TGTGCCAGCTCCCTAGGGACTAGCGGAGTTAACACCGGGGAGCTGTTTTTT.

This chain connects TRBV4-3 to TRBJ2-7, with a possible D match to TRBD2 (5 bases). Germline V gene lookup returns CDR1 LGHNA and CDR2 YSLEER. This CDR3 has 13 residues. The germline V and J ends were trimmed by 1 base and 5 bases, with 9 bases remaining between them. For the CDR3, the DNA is TGCGCCAGCAGCCAAGCGGACTGGGACGAGCAGTACTTC. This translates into CASSQADWDEQYF.